A single sample gave rise to the 28 T cell receptor beta chains below, sequenced in a study of OX40 agonist ivuxolimab in advanced cancers. The assay was immunoSEQ multiplex PCR, and TCRdb's table has in-frame clones only and misses some. The sample shows tens of thousands of clones, roughly 84% of them seen only once. The specimen comprised CD4+ or CD8+ T cells sorted from blood, sampled in a trial of the OX40 agonist ivuxolimab. These receptors came from an adult with an advanced solid tumor such as melanoma, head and neck, liver or kidney cancer.

The chain joins TRBV6-1 to TRBJ2-7; D gene uncertain. The germline gives CDR1 MNHNS, CDR2 SASEGT. The CDR3 consists of 13 residues. The V and J ends lost 4 bases and 3 bases respectively, with 10 bases between them. CDR3 DNA: TGTGCCAGCAGTGCAGACTGGAACTACGAGCAGTACTTC. Its protein product is CASSADWNYEQYF.

This sequence joins TRBV28 and TRBJ2-7; D perhaps matches TRBD2 (5 bases). The CDR3 sequence is 13 residues long. V was trimmed by 6 bases and J by 2 bases, leaving 11 bases between them. In germline, CDR1 is MDHEN, CDR2 SYDVKM. The CDR3 DNA reads as TGTGCCAGCAGAGGACTGATCCCCTACGAGCAGTACTTC. Its translation: CASRGLIPYEQYF. The full variable domain, with the rest looked up from reference TRBV28 and TRBJ2-7, is DVKVTQSSRYLVKRTGEKVFLECVQDMDHENMFWYRQDPGLGLRLIYFSYDVKMKEKGDIPEGYSVSREKKERFSLILESASTNQTSMYLCASRGLIPYEQYFGPGTRLTVT.

The genes are TRBV7-8 and TRBJ2-7; 7 positions match TRBD2. Germline CDR1 reads SGHVS; CDR2 reads FQNEAQ. The CDR3 loop spans 14 amino acids. V was pared by 0 bases and J by 3 bases, with 2 bases of the junction left unmatched. This CDR3 reads CASSLAWGGYEQYF. CDR3 DNA sequence: TGTGCCAGCAGCTTAGCTTGGGGGGGCTACGAGCAGTACTTC.

As concerns this clone: Other DNA sequences in the sample encode the same CDR3. The rearrangement links TRBV30 to TRBJ2-7; D is undetermined. The CDR3 consists of 12 residues. V was pared by 0 bases and J by 2 bases, with 5 bases between. Germline V CDR1 and CDR2: GTSNPN, SVGIG (reference sequence). The CDR3 region has the DNA TGTGCCTGGAGTGTAGGGCCCTACGAGCAGTACTTC. Encoded protein: CAWSVGPYEQYF. The whole variable domain, remainder taken from reference TRBV30 and TRBJ2-7, is SQTIHQWPATLVQPVGSPLSLECTVEGTSNPNLYWYRQAAGRGLQLLFYSVGIGQISSEVPQNLSASRPQDRQFILSSKKLLLSDSGFYLCAWSVGPYEQYFGPGTRLTVT.

The V call is TRBV4-1, the J call TRBJ2-6; tentatively, D is TRBD1 (6 bases). CDR1 is MGHRA and CDR2 is YSYEKL in the germline V gene. V lost 0 bases to trimming and J lost 2 bases, with 8 bases between them. The CDR3 runs 16 residues. The DNA of the CDR3 is TGCGCCAGCAGCCAAGATCCAGGGGCTGGGGCCAACGTCCTGACTTTC. Its protein product is CASSQDPGAGANVLTF.

V and J are TRBV30 and TRBJ2-5; a possible D gene is TRBD2 (5 bases). Germline CDR1 reads GTSNPN; CDR2 reads SVGIG (reference sequence). V lost 4 bases to trimming and J lost 5 bases, with 14 bases between them. The CDR3 consists of 13 residues. This chain's CDR3 is CAWNRGAKETQYF. The CDR3 DNA sequence: TGTGCCTGGAACCGGGGTGCGAAGGAGACCCAGTACTTC.

This chain connects TRBV5-1 to TRBJ2-2; 7 positions agree with TRBD1. Germline CDR1 and CDR2: SGHRS and YFSETQ. The CDR3 covers 15 residues. The trim removed 4 bases at V and 2 bases at J, leaving 5 bases unmatched. The CDR3 spells CASSPRTGNTGELFF. The CDR3 region has the DNA TGCGCCAGCAGCCCCAGGACAGGCAACACCGGGGAGCTGTTTTTT.

The chain joins TRBV30 to TRBJ2-1; 9 bases align to TRBD2. In germline, CDR1 is GTSNPN, CDR2 SVGIG (reference sequence). The CDR3 sequence is 14 residues long. Germline trimming cut 3 bases from V and 7 bases from J; bases unmatched to any gene: 7. The CDR3 is CAWSEAGGWNEQFF. CDR3 nucleotide sequence: TGTGCCTGGAGCGAAGCGGGAGGTTGGAATGAGCAGTTCTTC.

J is TRBJ2-5 and V is TRBV2, with 8 positions matching TRBD1. CDR3 size: 14 residues. Germline V lookup: CDR1 SNHLY, CDR2 FYNNEI. The V gene end was trimmed by 1 base and the J gene end by 5 bases; junction bases not matched to a gene: 3. DNA of the CDR3: TGTGCCAGCAGTGAAGGGACAGGGACGGAGACCCAGTACTTC. It is translated as CASSEGTGTETQYF.

V is TRBV2 and J is TRBJ2-3; TRBD2 agrees at 12 bases. From germline, CDR1 is SNHLY and CDR2 FYNNEI. This CDR3 spans 15 amino acids. Trimming removed 8 bases from V and 5 bases from J; junction bases left unmatched: 8. CDR3 sequence: CASSLGGLAGDTQYF. As DNA, the CDR3 is TGTGCCAGCTCTCTAGGGGGACTAGCGGGAGATACGCAGTATTTT. Variable domain in full (rest from reference TRBV2 and TRBJ2-3): EPEVTQTPSHQVTQMGQEVILRCVPISNHLYFYWYRQILGQKVEFLVSFYNNEISEKSEIFDDQFSVERPDGSNFTLKIRSTKLEDSAMYFCASSLGGLAGDTQYFGPGTRLTVL.

The CDR3 region is CASSSSDLNLNTEAFF. The CDR3 bases are TGTGCCAGCAGCTCCTCGGACCTAAACCTGAACACTGAAGCTTTCTTT. V and J are TRBV7-9 and TRBJ1-1; unclear D gene. Deletions cut 4 bases from V and 0 bases from J, with 15 bases between. CDR3 length: 16 residues. The germline gives CDR1 SEHNR, CDR2 FQNEAQ (reference sequence).

The V gene is TRBV27, the J gene TRBJ2-2; tentative D call: TRBD1 (6 bases). The germline V gene encodes CDR1 MNHEY and CDR2 SMNVEV (reference sequence). The V and J ends lost 4 bases and 6 bases respectively, with 12 bases between them. There are 14 residues in the CDR3. For the CDR3, the DNA is TGTGCCAGCAGTTACGGCAAGGGGGCCGGGGAGCTGTTTTTT. Translating gives CASSYGKGAGELFF.

The sample holds a few counts of this clone. The rearrangement joins TRBV10-2 to TRBJ2-7, with TRBD2 identical over 8 bases. The trim removed 7 bases at V and 0 bases at J, leaving 5 bases unmatched. The CDR3 runs 14 residues. Germline assignment: CDR1 WSHSY and CDR2 SAAADI. The CDR3 DNA is TGCGCCAGCACATTAGCGGGGAACTCCTACGAGCAGTACTTC. This gives the protein CASTLAGNSYEQYF.

The V call is TRBV6-5, the J call TRBJ2-7; possible D gene TRBD1, 6 bases. Germline V gene lookup returns CDR1 MNHEY and CDR2 SVGAGI. The CDR3 has 14 amino acids. The V end lost 6 bases, the J end lost 5 bases, and 17 bases lay between the germline ends. The CDR3 DNA reads as TGTGCCAGCAGCCGCTACAGGGCCGGGGACGAGCAGTACTTC. It is translated as CASSRYRAGDEQYF.

The chain has TRBV5-8 and TRBJ2-7; TRBD1 might be the D (6 bases). Looked up from germline, CDR1 is SGHTS and CDR2 is YDEGEE. The CDR3 extends over 12 amino acids. With 4 bases removed from V and 3 bases from J, the gap between germline ends came to 8 bases. CDR3 DNA: TGTGCCAGCAGCAGGGGGATCTACGAGCAGTACTTC. Its protein is CASSRGIYEQYF.

The rearrangement joins TRBV6-6 to TRBJ2-1, with 7 bases fitting TRBD2. The CDR3 runs 14 residues. V trimming: 4 bases; J trimming: 8 bases; junction bases outside the gene matches: 8. Germline CDR1 and CDR2: MNHNY and SVGAGI (reference sequence). CDR3 sequence reads: CASSSTSSRDEQFF. The CDR3 bases are TGTGCCAGCAGTTCGACTAGCAGCAGGGATGAGCAGTTCTTC.

This chain uses TRBV5-1 with TRBJ2-7, with D perhaps TRBD2 (5 bases). V dropped 0 bases and J dropped 7 bases, with 14 bases sitting between them. This CDR3 has 14 residues. CDR1 SGHRS and CDR2 YFSETQ come from the germline V gene. The CDR3 nucleotides read TGCGCCAGCAGCTTGGAATTCGGGATCGGAGAGCAGTACTTC. It translates to CASSLEFGIGEQYF.

V gene TRBV7-2 combines with J gene TRBJ2-5; D tentatively reads TRBD1 or TRBD2 (5 bases each). The germline V and J ends were trimmed by 3 bases and 5 bases, with 13 bases remaining between them. The germline gives CDR1 SGHTA, CDR2 FQGNSA. CDR3 length: 14 amino acids. Written as DNA, the CDR3 is TGTGCCAGCAGCTTGACGGGGTGGGGGGAGACCCAGTACTTC. It translates to CASSLTGWGETQYF.

The V and J genes are TRBV2 and TRBJ2-3; D not certain. CDR3 size: 11 residues. From germline, CDR1 is SNHLY and CDR2 FYNNEI. With 5 bases removed from V and 4 bases from J, the gap between germline ends came to 4 bases. The CDR3 nucleotides read TGTGCCAGCAGTCGGTCAGATACGCAGTATTTT. Amino acids: CASSRSDTQYF.

The chain combines TRBV11-1 with TRBJ2-7; D might be TRBD2 (5 bases). The CDR3 spans 13 residues. Germline V gene data show CDR1 as SGHAT and CDR2 as FQDESV (reference sequence). The V and J ends lost 6 bases and 3 bases respectively, with 12 bases between them. DNA of the CDR3: TGTGCCAGCAGGTGGGAGATCGACTACGAGCAGTACTTC. Its protein product is CASRWEIDYEQYF.

The genes are TRBV4-1 and TRBJ2-1; TRBD2 aligns across 10 bases. V trimming: 3 bases; J trimming: 2 bases; junction bases outside the gene matches: 4. The CDR3 is 16 residues long. Germline V gene data show CDR1 as MGHRA and CDR2 as YSYEKL. The CDR3 coding sequence is TGCGCCAGCAGCCACACTAGCGGGGCGACCTACAATGAGCAGTTCTTC. Protein product: CASSHTSGATYNEQFF.

The genes are TRBV29-1 and TRBJ2-7; the match to TRBD2 covers 7 bases. Per the germline V gene, CDR1 is SQVTM and CDR2 is ANQGSEA. The CDR3 runs 12 residues. J was trimmed by 2 bases and V by 4 bases; bases with no gene match: 2. CDR3 nucleotide sequence: TGCAGCGTTGGCGGGGGTCCCTACGAGCAGTACTTC. Translation gives CSVGGGPYEQYF.

This clone showed up just a few times. The sample has other DNA sequences that encode this CDR3 too. The chain uses TRBV5-1 and TRBJ2-5; D is unresolved. Trimming cost V 0 bases and J 1 base, with 1 base left between them. Germline CDR1 and CDR2: SGHRS and YFSETQ. This CDR3 spans 12 amino acids. CDR3 sequence reads: CASSLGQETQYF. The DNA of the CDR3 is TGCGCCAGCAGCTTGGGCCAAGAGACCCAGTACTTC.

The chain combines TRBV11-2 with TRBJ1-6, with D possibly being TRBD1 (6 bases). The V gene lost 2 bases and the J gene lost 7 bases, with 9 bases spanning the gap. The V gene's germline CDR1 is SGHAT and CDR2 FQNNGV. The CDR3 runs to 14 residues. This CDR3 is CASSLWGGNSPLHF. The CDR3 nucleotides are TGTGCCAGCAGCTTATGGGGGGGCAATTCACCCCTCCACTTT.

The chain carries TRBV7-8 and TRBJ2-2; no definite D call. Germline values: CDR1 SGHVS, CDR2 FQNEAQ. The CDR3 length is 14 residues. V gave up 5 bases and J gave up 2 bases, with 9 bases separating them. The CDR3 DNA reads TGTGCCAGCAGCACCCAGATCAACACCGGGGAGCTGTTTTTT. It specifies CASSTQINTGELFF.

The chain has TRBV18 and TRBJ2-2, with D hard to call. V was pared by 1 base and J by 5 bases, with 2 bases between. CDR1 and CDR2 from the germline V gene are KGHSH and LQKENI. CDR3 length: 12 amino acids. DNA of the CDR3: TGTGCCAGCTCACCACGAACCGGGGAGCTGTTTTTT. This translates into CASSPRTGELFF. Complete variable domain (other parts from reference TRBV18 and TRBJ2-2): NAGVMQNPRHLVRRRGQEARLRCSPMKGHSHVYWYRQLPEEGLKFMVYLQKENIIDESGMPKERFSAEFPKEGPSILRIQQVVRGDSAAYFCASSPRTGELFFGEGSRLTVL.

The chain links TRBV5-6 to TRBJ2-7; 14 bases agree with TRBD2. Germline V CDR1 and CDR2: SGHDT, YYEEEE. The V and J ends lost 5 bases and 12 bases, in that order; junction bases with no gene match: 7. The CDR3 is 13 amino acids. The CDR3, as DNA: TGTGCCAGCAGGTCGGGACTAGCGGGAGAATGGTACTTC. Its translation: CASRSGLAGEWYF.

The chain has TRBV10-3 and TRBJ2-7; no reliable D call. Looked up from germline, CDR1 is ENHRY and CDR2 is SYGVKD. The CDR3 spans 11 residues. Trimming removed 9 bases from V and 2 bases from J, with 8 bases in between. The CDR3 here is CAIGVTYEQYF. The DNA for the CDR3 is TGTGCCATTGGCGTTACCTACGAGCAGTACTTC.